The 30 T cell receptor beta chains below were found in one sample sequenced in a study of siplizumab effects on memory and regulatory T cells. The table came from immunoSEQ multiplex PCR; TCRdb's copy has only in-frame clones and leaves some out. The table lists tens of thousands of clones, roughly 88% of them singletons. The material sequenced was Tregs sorted from blood. These receptor sequences come from a human donor in good health.

The rearrangement uses TRBV19 and TRBJ2-7; D not certain. V gave up 10 bases and J gave up 6 bases, with 13 bases separating them. The CDR3 is 11 residues long. Germline V gene sequence: CDR1 LNHDA, CDR2 SQIVND (reference sequence). The DNA for the CDR3 is TGTGCCACCCACGGCTACCCCGAGCAGTACTTC. Translated, it gives CATHGYPEQYF.

In DNA, the CDR3 is TGTGCCATCAGTGGGTCGGGACTAGCATTCGAGCAGTACTTC. It yields the protein CAISGSGLAFEQYF. The V call is TRBV10-3, the J call TRBJ2-7; 9 nucleotides agree with TRBD2. Per germline, CDR1 ENHRY and CDR2 SYGVKD. The J segment lost 6 bases and the V segment lost 4 bases, leaving 7 bases of the junction unmatched. The CDR3 contains 14 residues.

The V call is TRBV10-2, the J call TRBJ1-5; 7 nucleotides align to TRBD1. J was trimmed by 0 bases and V by 7 bases; bases with no gene match: 6. The CDR3 runs 15 residues. Germline V gene lookup returns CDR1 WSHSY and CDR2 SAAADI. The CDR3 DNA is TGCGCCAGCAAGCGGACAGGTAATAGCAATCAGCCCCAGCATTTT. This encodes CASKRTGNSNQPQHF.

This clone was detected only once. J is TRBJ2-6 and V is TRBV7-2, with no clear D. Trimming removed 6 bases from V and 4 bases from J, with 19 bases in between. The CDR3 has 17 residues. Germline CDR1 SGHTA, CDR2 FQGNSA. The CDR3 bases are TGTGCCAGCAGAAAACCCCCCCAGGAGCCGGGGGCCAACGTCCTGACTTTC. Translated: CASRKPPQEPGANVLTF.

The chain couples TRBV2 to TRBJ1-2; 11 bases agree with TRBD1. Per the germline V gene, CDR1 is SNHLY and CDR2 is FYNNEI. The CDR3 has 14 residues. The trim removed 3 bases at V and 7 bases at J, leaving 4 bases unmatched. The CDR3 DNA is TGTGCCAGCAGTGAGGGACAGGGGGTTCTTGGCTACACCTTC. It codes for CASSEGQGVLGYTF. Combining the CDR3 with reference TRBV2 and TRBJ1-2 gives the whole variable domain EPEVTQTPSHQVTQMGQEVILRCVPISNHLYFYWYRQILGQKVEFLVSFYNNEISEKSEIFDDQFSVERPDGSNFTLKIRSTKLEDSAMYFCASSEGQGVLGYTFGSGTRLTVV.

This clone has just one count. V and J are TRBV19 and TRBJ2-1; the match to TRBD2 covers 12 bases. With 6 bases clipped from V and 0 bases from J, the junction kept 3 bases outside the gene matches. CDR3 size: 16 residues. Per the germline V gene, CDR1 is LNHDA and CDR2 is SQIVND (reference sequence). CDR3 sequence reads: CASRPTSGSSYNEQFF. The CDR3 region has the DNA TGTGCCAGTAGGCCGACTAGCGGGAGCTCCTACAATGAGCAGTTCTTC.

CDR3 bases: TGTGCCAGTACCCTCGGGTTAAACAATCAGCCCCAGCATTTT. Translating it yields CASTLGLNNQPQHF. The chain carries TRBV19 and TRBJ1-5; D call uncertain. Germline V gene data show CDR1 as LNHDA and CDR2 as SQIVND (reference sequence). This CDR3 has 14 amino acids. V was clipped by 7 bases and J by 3 bases, with 13 bases between them. Full variable domain (missing parts from reference TRBV19 and TRBJ1-5): DGGITQSPKYLFRKEGQNVTLSCEQNLNHDAMYWYRQDPGQGLRLIYYSQIVNDFQKGDIAEGYSVSREKKESFPLTVTSAQKNPTAFYLCASTLGLNNQPQHFGDGTRLSIL.

This chain joins TRBV18 and TRBJ2-3, with 12 bases fitting TRBD1. CDR1 and CDR2 (germline): KGHSH, LQKENI. CDR3 size: 16 residues. J was trimmed by 5 bases and V by 5 bases; bases with no gene match: 8. CDR3 sequence: CASSTWDRGLVDTQYF. As DNA, the CDR3 is TGTGCCAGCTCAACGTGGGACAGGGGGCTGGTAGATACGCAGTATTTT.

This clone was seen only once. This chain joins TRBV19 and TRBJ2-5; 8 bases fit TRBD1. The CDR3 covers 16 residues. Germline CDR1 reads LNHDA; CDR2 reads SQIVND (reference sequence). J gave up 5 bases and V 3 bases, and 11 bases lay outside the gene matches. CDR3 sequence: CASSIDRGISRETQYF. CDR3 DNA: TGTGCCAGTAGTATTGACAGGGGAATATCCCGCGAGACCCAGTACTTC. The full variable domain, in which reference TRBV19 and TRBJ2-5 provide the parts outside the CDR3, is DGGITQSPKYLFRKEGQNVTLSCEQNLNHDAMYWYRQDPGQGLRLIYYSQIVNDFQKGDIAEGYSVSREKKESFPLTVTSAQKNPTAFYLCASSIDRGISRETQYFGPGTRLLVL.

The rearrangement joins TRBV6-5 to TRBJ1-4; 7 bases are shared with TRBD1. J was trimmed by 7 bases and V by 6 bases; bases with no gene match: 8. Germline V gene sequence: CDR1 MNHEY, CDR2 SVGAGI. The CDR3 extends over 14 amino acids. For the CDR3, the DNA is TGTGCCAGCAGCGACCGACAGGGTAGTGAAAAACTGTTTTTT. Its translation is CASSDRQGSEKLFF.

This clone was observed a single time. This sequence joins TRBV29-1 and TRBJ1-1; D not certain. Germline V gives CDR1 SQVTM, CDR2 ANQGSEA. The V end lost 4 bases, the J end lost 4 bases, and 28 bases lay between the germline ends. The CDR3 sequence is 18 residues long. CDR3 sequence: CSVVDWAVNLAMSTEAFF. In DNA, the CDR3 is TGCAGCGTTGTGGATTGGGCAGTGAACCTTGCGATGAGCACTGAAGCTTTCTTT. The whole variable domain, remainder taken from reference TRBV29-1 and TRBJ1-1, is SAVISQKPSRDICQRGTSLTIQCQVDSQVTMMFWYRQQPGQSLTLIATANQGSEATYESGFVIDKFPISRPNLTFSTLTVSNMSPEDSSIYLCSVVDWAVNLAMSTEAFFGQGTRLTVV.

The table lists this clone with a count of one. The chain links TRBV6-6 to TRBJ2-1, with 7 bases matching TRBD2. CDR1 and CDR2 (germline): MNHNY, SVGAGI (reference sequence). J lost 4 bases, V lost 5 bases, and 8 bases had no gene match. The length of the CDR3 is 15 residues. The CDR3 nucleotides read TGTGCCAGCAGTAAGGGACTAACACTATACAATGAGCAGTTCTTC. It yields the protein CASSKGLTLYNEQFF.

This chain links TRBV28 with TRBJ2-1; D not resolved. The CDR3 contains 13 residues. V was trimmed by 6 bases and J by 7 bases, leaving 13 bases between them. The germline gives CDR1 MDHEN, CDR2 SYDVKM. In DNA form, the CDR3 reads TGTGCCAGCAGCCGAAGTCTACTGAATGAGCAGTTCTTC. This translates into CASSRSLLNEQFF.

This chain uses TRBV2 with TRBJ1-2; tentatively, D is TRBD1 (5 bases). The germline gives CDR1 SNHLY, CDR2 FYNNEI. Trimming removed 8 bases from V and 1 base from J, with 11 bases in between. The CDR3 consists of 13 residues. The CDR3 reads CASGAGLNYGYTF. The CDR3 bases are TGTGCCAGCGGGGCTGGGCTTAACTATGGCTACACCTTC.

The genes are TRBV4-1 and TRBJ2-1; 10 bases line up with TRBD2. There are 15 residues in the CDR3. Losses at the gene ends were 3 bases for V and 6 bases for J; bases not matched to a gene: 5. CDR1 is MGHRA and CDR2 is YSYEKL in the germline V gene. As DNA, the CDR3 is TGCGCCAGCAGCCAGGCGGGACTAGCGTCCAATGAGCAGTTCTTC. It yields the protein CASSQAGLASNEQFF.

The chain has TRBV19 and TRBJ2-2; 11 nucleotides agree with TRBD1. The CDR3 consists of 15 residues. The junction had 2 bases not matched to a gene; V was cut back by 4 bases and J by 4 bases. Germline lookup yields CDR1 LNHDA and CDR2 SQIVND (reference sequence). The CDR3 loop is CASSTGTGGTGELFF. For the CDR3, the DNA is TGTGCCAGTAGTACAGGGACAGGGGGCACCGGGGAGCTGTTTTTT.

The gene calls are TRBV7-2 and TRBJ2-3; D may be TRBD2 (6 bases). This CDR3 contains 15 residues. The germline CDR1 and CDR2 sequences are SGHTA and FQGNSA. Trimming shortened V by 1 base and J by 5 bases, and 13 bases separated the two germline ends. The CDR3 DNA is TGTGCCAGCAGCTTAGAAGGGAGGCTAGTAGATACGCAGTATTTT. Its translation is CASSLEGRLVDTQYF.

The V call is TRBV5-1, the J call TRBJ2-5; tentatively, D is TRBD1 (5 bases). CDR1 is SGHRS, CDR2 YFSETQ, per germline. V gave up 4 bases and J gave up 5 bases, with 18 bases separating them. CDR3 length: 15 amino acids. In DNA, the CDR3 is TGCGCCAGCAGCCCAACACAGGTGACGGTCGAGACCCAGTACTTC. Encoded protein: CASSPTQVTVETQYF. Looking up the rest from reference TRBV5-1 and TRBJ2-5 gives the full variable domain: KAGVTQTPRYLIKTRGQQVTLSCSPISGHRSVSWYQQTPGQGLQFLFEYFSETQRNKGNFPGRFSGRQFSNSRSEMNVSTLELGDSALYLCASSPTQVTVETQYFGPGTRLLVL.

In its sample, this clone was seen a few times. The V and J genes are TRBV7-6 and TRBJ1-1; D may be TRBD1 (5 bases). The V gene's germline CDR1 is SGHVS and CDR2 FNYEAQ. Trimming shortened V by 5 bases and J by 1 base, and 11 bases separated the two germline ends. The CDR3 spans 14 residues. CDR3 amino acids: CASSMITGNTEAFF. CDR3 DNA sequence: TGTGCCAGCAGCATGATAACAGGGAACACTGAAGCTTTCTTT.

This clone was counted once. The chain carries TRBV4-2 and TRBJ2-5, with 11 bases fitting TRBD2. Germline V gene sequence: CDR1 LGHNA, CDR2 YNFKEQ. V dropped 2 bases and J dropped 5; count of bases not matched to a gene: 4. This CDR3 is built from 15 residues. This CDR3 is CASSQLASGGETQYF. In nucleotides, the CDR3 is TGTGCCAGCAGCCAACTGGCTAGCGGGGGGGAGACCCAGTACTTC.

This chain joins TRBV12-5 and TRBJ2-7; D uncertain. The CDR3 runs to 14 residues. CDR1 and CDR2 (germline): LGHNT, FRNRAP. V was pared by 6 bases and J by 1 base, with 13 bases between. In DNA form, the CDR3 reads TGTGCTAGTGGCCGACTGGGTGTTTCCTACGAGCAGTACTTC. This codes for CASGRLGVSYEQYF.

This clone has just a few counts. The genes are TRBV21-1 and TRBJ1-5. TRBV21-1 is annotated as a pseudogene. This CDR3 has 16 residues. CDR3 bases: TGTGCCAGCAGCAAACTGGGGGGGTTGAACAATCAGCCCCAGCATTTT. It is translated as CASSKLGGLNNQPQHF.

The CDR3 nucleotides are TGTGCCAGCAGTTTATCCCTCCCTAACTATGGCTACACCTTC. Translating it yields CASSLSLPNYGYTF. The chain couples TRBV28 to TRBJ1-2; D is undetermined. The V end was cut by 1 base, the J end by 0 bases, with 6 bases between. The CDR3 consists of 14 residues. Germline CDR1 MDHEN, CDR2 SYDVKM.

This sequence joins TRBV29-1 and TRBJ2-3; D gene ambiguous. Germline V gives CDR1 SQVTM, CDR2 ANQGSEA. The CDR3 sequence is 11 residues long. Trimming removed 7 bases at V and 5 bases at J, with 10 bases between. The CDR3 sequence: CSAETGDTQYF. Here the CDR3 DNA reads TGCAGCGCCGAAACCGGAGATACGCAGTATTTT.

The chain couples TRBV9 to TRBJ2-3; D is perhaps TRBD1 (5 bases). The CDR3 runs 15 residues. Germline assignment: CDR1 SGDLS and CDR2 YYNGEE. Between the trimmed V and J ends, which lost 8 bases and 1 base, there was a span of 17 bases. The DNA for the CDR3 is TGTGCCAGTTCCCTGGGGCCGGCGGGCACAGATACGCAGTATTTT. It specifies CASSLGPAGTDTQYF. Full variable domain (outside the CDR3, taken from reference TRBV9 and TRBJ2-3): DSGVTQTPKHLITATGQRVTLRCSPRSGDLSVYWYQQSLDQGLQFLIQYYNGEERAKGNILERFSAQQFPDLHSELNLSSLELGDSALYFCASSLGPAGTDTQYFGPGTRLTVL.

CDR3 sequence reads: CAWTLHHSGANVLTF. The CDR3 coding sequence is TGTGCCTGGACTCTTCACCACTCTGGGGCCAACGTCCTGACTTTC. The chain employs TRBV30 and TRBJ2-6; D not certain. The CDR3 is 15 residues long. V was clipped by 4 bases and J by 0 bases, with 10 bases between them. Germline loops: CDR1 GTSNPN, CDR2 SVGIG (reference sequence).

V and J are TRBV7-9 and TRBJ2-7; D gene ambiguous. V dropped 5 bases and J dropped 5 bases, with 19 bases sitting between them. CDR3 size: 15 residues. Germline V gene sequence: CDR1 SEHNR, CDR2 FQNEAQ (reference sequence). The CDR3 protein is CASSPKDGMNHEQYF. The DNA for the CDR3 is TGTGCCAGCAGCCCAAAAGACGGAATGAACCACGAGCAGTACTTC. The whole variable domain, filled in from reference TRBV7-9 and TRBJ2-7, reads DTGVSQNPRHKITKRGQNVTFRCDPISEHNRLYWYRQTLGQGPEFLTYFQNEAQLEKSRLLSDRFSAERPKGSFSTLEIQRTEQGDSAMYLCASSPKDGMNHEQYFGPGTRLTVT.

The chain couples TRBV19 to TRBJ2-1; perhaps TRBD2 as D (6 bases). V lost 5 bases, J lost 0 bases, and 14 bases lay in between. The CDR3 covers 16 residues. From germline, CDR1 is LNHDA and CDR2 SQIVND (reference sequence). CDR3 in amino acids: CASSPGTWSSYNEQFF. The CDR3 DNA reads TGTGCCAGTAGTCCCGGGACTTGGAGCTCCTACAATGAGCAGTTCTTC.

The chain joins TRBV7-2 to TRBJ2-4; D unclear. The CDR3 length is 14 residues. In germline, CDR1 is SGHTA, CDR2 FQGNSA. With 3 bases removed from V and 1 base from J, the gap between germline ends came to 7 bases. Here the CDR3 reads CASSFGLAKNIQYF. CDR3 in DNA: TGTGCCAGCAGCTTCGGATTGGCCAAAAACATTCAGTACTTC.

The rearrangement links TRBV28 to TRBJ2-5, with 10 positions matching TRBD1. CDR3 size: 18 residues. The germline V gene has CDR1 MDHEN and CDR2 SYDVKM. The ends lost 4 bases at V and 2 bases at J; junction bases unmatched: 13. The CDR3 coding sequence is TGTGCCAGCAGTTCTACTCCGGGACAGGGGCACCGGCAAGAGACCCAGTACTTC. Its protein is CASSSTPGQGHRQETQYF.